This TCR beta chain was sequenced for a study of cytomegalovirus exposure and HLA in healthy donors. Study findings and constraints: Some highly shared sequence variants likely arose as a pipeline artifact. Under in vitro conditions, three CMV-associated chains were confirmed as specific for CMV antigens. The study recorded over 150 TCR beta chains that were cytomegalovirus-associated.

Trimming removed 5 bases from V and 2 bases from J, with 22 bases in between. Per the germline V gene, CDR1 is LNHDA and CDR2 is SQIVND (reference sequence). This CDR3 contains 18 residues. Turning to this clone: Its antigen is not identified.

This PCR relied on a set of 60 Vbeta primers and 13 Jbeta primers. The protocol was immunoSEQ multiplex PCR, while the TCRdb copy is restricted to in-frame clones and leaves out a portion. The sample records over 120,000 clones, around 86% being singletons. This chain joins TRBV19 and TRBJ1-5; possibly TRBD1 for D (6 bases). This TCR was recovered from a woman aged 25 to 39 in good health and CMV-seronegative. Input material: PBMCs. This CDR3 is CASSPGGSRGAGNQPQHF. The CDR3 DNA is TGTGCCAGTAGTCCGGGGGGGAGCAGGGGTGCTGGCAATCAGCCCCAGCATTTT.